This TCR beta chain originates from a study of monozygotic twins with inflammatory bowel disease. General study results and limits: Fewer shared clonotypes with others were found in IBD patients than in healthy twins, especially with disease activity. The analysis yielded no support for one strong signal or clonotype associated with IBD.

TCRdb reworked the 5' RACE reads into one entry per CDR3 protein, no DNA. The ten top clones account for 2.5% to 3%, within a sample of some 170,000 distinct CDR3 sequences. As for this clonotype: Antigen specificity is unknown.

CDR1 and CDR2 (germline): KGHDR, SFDVKD. This CDR3 contains 12 residues. Sequenced material: blood. The receptor's source is a human donor with ulcerative colitis or Crohn's disease, or a healthy co-twin of an affected twin (not recorded which). V gene TRBV24-1 combines with J gene TRBJ1-1; TCRdb proposes TRBD1, but this gene call is untestable without DNA. The CDR3 spells CATSDFQGRAFF.